The clone carrying this T cell receptor beta chain appeared a few times. Antigen unknown. CDR1 and CDR2 from the germline V gene are MNHEY and SVGAGI. V dropped 0 bases and J dropped 1 base, with 8 bases sitting between them. There are 15 residues in the CDR3. The sample originates from a study of neoadjuvant anti-PD-1 for oral cavity cancer. Notes on the study in general: TCR analyses covered only three patients per response group.

The time point was: after neoadjuvant nivolumab, at surgical resection. These newly diagnosed stage II-IVA oral cavity squamous cell carcinoma patients had no prior systemic or radiation treatment. Six replicates per PBMC sample, mostly from about 500 ng of genomic DNA. Here immunoSEQ multiplex PCR was the method, and the copy in TCRdb shows in-frame clones only, minus some. This table has some 30,000 clones, roughly 85% appearing once. The receptor's source is a person aged 40-85 years with oral cavity squamous cell carcinoma. The chain recombines TRBV6-5 with TRBJ2-3; D possibly corresponds to TRBD2 (6 bases). The source material was PBMCs, sampled after nivolumab (anti-PD-1) treatment. The CDR3 nucleotides are TGTGCCAGCAGTTACTCCGGGACTGGCACAGATACGCAGTATTTT. This encodes CASSYSGTGTDTQYF.